The 5 T cell receptor beta chains presented below share a single source sample, sequenced in a study of blood T cell repertoires in COVID-19 (dated by TCRdb to 2018 to 2021). The library was built by means of the immunoSEQ multiplex PCR assay. Entries here come from immuneACCESS through TCRdb and include only in-frame sequences with V and J called. Some clones fail to appear in such tables; in the studies checked, an unresolved V gene covers under half of the shortfall, and the cause of the remainder is unknown. The sample table records over 150,000 clones; approximately 80% of these occur just once. Of the sample, less than 3.5% falls within the top ten clones. The sample comprised peripheral blood. Receptors originate from a woman aged 55-75 years with acute or convalescent COVID-19.

J is TRBJ2-7 and V is TRBV4-1; 7 bases line up with TRBD1. V lost 4 bases, J lost 6 bases, and 6 bases stayed unmatched. The CDR3 runs 13 residues. Germline assignment: CDR1 MGHRA and CDR2 YSYEKL. CDR3 region: CASSLLAGGEQYF. In nucleotides, the CDR3 is TGCGCCAGCAGCCTATTGGCAGGGGGCGAGCAGTACTTC.

This chain connects TRBV5-1 to TRBJ2-6; possible D gene TRBD1, 5 bases. The CDR3 covers 19 residues. V was cut by 4 bases and J by 2 bases, with 22 bases left in between. Germline lookup yields CDR1 SGHRS and CDR2 YFSETQ. This CDR3 is CASSRSTQASLAGANVLTF. The CDR3 DNA reads TGCGCCAGCAGCCGGTCCACACAGGCCAGCTTAGCTGGGGCCAACGTCCTGACTTTC.

V is TRBV29-1 and J is TRBJ2-5, with 7 bases lining up with TRBD1. J gave up 4 bases and V 7 bases, and 15 bases lay outside the gene matches. From germline, CDR1 is SQVTM and CDR2 ANQGSEA. The CDR3 covers 15 residues. CDR3: CSAHRGQAGLETQYF. CDR3 DNA: TGCAGCGCCCACAGGGGTCAGGCAGGGCTAGAGACCCAGTACTTC. The full variable domain, in which reference TRBV29-1 and TRBJ2-5 provide the parts outside the CDR3, is SAVISQKPSRDICQRGTSLTIQCQVDSQVTMMFWYRQQPGQSLTLIATANQGSEATYESGFVIDKFPISRPNLTFSTLTVSNMSPEDSSIYLCSAHRGQAGLETQYFGPGTRLLVL.

The J gene is TRBJ2-4, the V gene TRBV4-3, with D perhaps matching TRBD2 (5 bases). V was shortened by 0 bases and J by 2 bases, with 8 bases between the two germline ends. This CDR3 contains 15 residues. Per germline, CDR1 LGHNA and CDR2 YSLEER. The CDR3 DNA sequence: TGCGCCAGCAGCCAAGAAAGGACTCCCAAAAACATTCAGTACTTC. Translating gives CASSQERTPKNIQYF.

This chain links TRBV18 with TRBJ1-2; 7 bases match TRBD1. The CDR3 has 13 amino acids. J gave up 7 bases and V 6 bases, and 8 bases lay outside the gene matches. Germline CDR1 is KGHSH and CDR2 is LQKENI. The CDR3 nucleotides are TGTGCCAGCTCCGATGACAGGGTTGGTGGCTACACCTTC. This sequence encodes CASSDDRVGGYTF.